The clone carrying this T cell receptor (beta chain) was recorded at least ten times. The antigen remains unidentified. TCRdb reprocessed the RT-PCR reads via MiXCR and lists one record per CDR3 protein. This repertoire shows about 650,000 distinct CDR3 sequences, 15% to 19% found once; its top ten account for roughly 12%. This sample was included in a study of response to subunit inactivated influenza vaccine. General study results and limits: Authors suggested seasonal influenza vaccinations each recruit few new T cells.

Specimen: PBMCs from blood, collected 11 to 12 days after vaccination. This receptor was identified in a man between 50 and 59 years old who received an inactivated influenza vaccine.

DNA for the CDR3: TGTGCCAGCAGCCAAGGGGCCACGGGACTGTTTTTT. Amino acids: CASSQGATGLFF. This chain joins TRBV3-1 and TRBJ1-4; D remains unclear. Germline V lookup: CDR1 LGHDT, CDR2 YNNKEL (reference sequence). V gave up 1 base and J gave up 13 bases, with 10 bases separating them. CDR3 length equals 12 residues.